Each of the 6 T cell receptor beta chains below was sequenced from the same sample in a study of shared clonotypes between healthy human individuals. Libraries were prepared by immunoSEQ multiplex PCR; TCRdb keeps only in-frame clonotypes and omits some of them. The table records some 2.1 million clones, approximately 95% of them present only once. The sequenced sample consisted of naive CD4+ T cells sorted from blood. The subset here: CD45RA+ positively selected. The receptor source for this set is a man aged 18 to 29 in good health.

On this clone: Other DNA sequences in the same sample also yield this CDR3. This chain joins TRBV27 and TRBJ2-7; maybe TRBD2 (5 bases). From germline, CDR1 is MNHEY and CDR2 SMNVEV (reference sequence). CDR3 length equals 14 residues. Trimming removed 1 base at V and 3 bases at J, with 10 bases between. The CDR3 DNA reads TGTGCCAGCAGTTTATACCGGGGTAGCTACGAGCAGTACTTC. Protein product: CASSLYRGSYEQYF.

This chain uses TRBV6-1 with TRBJ2-7; perhaps D is TRBD1 or TRBD2 (5 bases each). V dropped 0 bases and J dropped 8 bases, with 14 bases sitting between them. CDR1 and CDR2 from the germline V gene are MNHNS and SASEGT. The CDR3 contains 14 residues. The CDR3 loop reads CASSEAGRSTKQYF. The CDR3 DNA reads as TGTGCCAGCAGTGAAGCGGGACGTTCTACGAAGCAGTACTTC.

J is TRBJ2-5 and V is TRBV5-1, with D hard to call. Between the trimmed V and J ends, which lost 2 bases and 2 bases, there was a span of 10 bases. The CDR3 has 14 amino acids. CDR1 and CDR2 from the germline V gene are SGHRS and YFSETQ. Here the CDR3 DNA reads TGCGCCAGCAGCTTCCTGGATACACAAGAGACCCAGTACTTC. This codes for CASSFLDTQETQYF.

The chain couples TRBV4-3 to TRBJ2-7; tentatively, D is TRBD1 (6 bases). The V end was cut by 0 bases, the J end by 3 bases, with 12 bases between. The CDR3 runs to 15 residues. CDR1 is LGHNA, CDR2 YSLEER, per germline. CDR3 in DNA: TGCGCCAGCAGCCAAGATGCAGGGGCTAACTACGAGCAGTACTTC. It specifies CASSQDAGANYEQYF.

The count of this clone is one. V and J are TRBV10-3 and TRBJ2-5; 9 bases map to TRBD2. This CDR3 is built from 15 residues. Germline-derived CDR1 and CDR2 are ENHRY and SYGVKD. V shed 2 bases, J shed 4 bases, and the junction held 5 bases outside the gene matches. CDR3 sequence (DNA): TGTGCCATCAGTGAGGCTAGCGGGATCGGAGAGACCCAGTACTTC. Its translation is CAISEASGIGETQYF.

The chain uses TRBV2 and TRBJ2-3, with 13 bases matching TRBD2. Germline values: CDR1 SNHLY, CDR2 FYNNEI. Unmatched junction bases numbered 7, after V lost 7 bases and J lost 3 bases. The CDR3 is 16 amino acids. The CDR3 DNA reads TGTGCCAGCAAAGTTGGACTAGCGGGGGAGACAGATACGCAGTATTTT. It specifies CASKVGLAGETDTQYF.